Listed here are 5 T cell receptor beta chains from one sample, sequenced in a study of CD8+ T cells in alopecia areata. TCR sequencing used cDNA made by reverse transcription of extracted RNA. Measured with immunoSEQ multiplex PCR; TCRdb has only the in-frame clones, and not every one. Found here are about 210,000 clones, 64% of them singletons; the top ten hold about 4.2%. Treatment here: oral pan-JAK inhibitor, 5-10 mg twice daily. This specimen was CD4+ T cells sorted from blood, taken at week 4, from a patient treated with tofacitinib. The receptor set was obtained from a human donor with alopecia areata.

The chain recombines TRBV25-1 with TRBJ2-5; TRBD1 agrees at 8 bases. The CDR3 extends over 15 amino acids. Trimming removed 1 base from V and 5 bases from J; junction bases left unmatched: 6. Per the germline V gene, CDR1 is MGHDK and CDR2 is SYGVNS. In DNA, the CDR3 is TGTGCCAGCAGTGAATCCGGGCGACAGGGGGAGACCCAGTACTTC. This translates into CASSESGRQGETQYF.

This clone was detected a few times. This chain uses TRBV2 with TRBJ2-2; D gene unclear. The V gene lost 5 bases and the J gene lost 7 bases, with 8 bases spanning the gap. This CDR3 has 12 residues. Germline V CDR1 and CDR2: SNHLY, FYNNEI. The CDR3 bases are TGTGCCAGCAGTTCGTTCAGCGGGGAGCTGTTTTTT. Translating it yields CASSSFSGELFF.

This clone is a singleton in its sample. The chain uses TRBV27 and TRBJ2-5; no clear D. V was trimmed by 3 bases and J by 3 bases, leaving 2 bases between them. CDR1 MNHEY and CDR2 SMNVEV come from the germline V gene (reference sequence). The CDR3 loop spans 11 amino acids. DNA of the CDR3: TGTGCCAGCAGTTTCGAAGAGACCCAGTACTTC. Residues: CASSFEETQYF.

The chain uses TRBV9 and TRBJ1-3; D unresolved. The CDR3 is 14 amino acids. V dropped 2 bases and J dropped 0 bases, with 6 bases sitting between them. Germline CDR1 SGDLS, CDR2 YYNGEE. CDR3 protein: CASSVEGSGNTIYF. In nucleotides, the CDR3 is TGTGCCAGCAGCGTGGAGGGCTCTGGAAACACCATATATTTT. Complete variable domain (other parts from reference TRBV9 and TRBJ1-3): DSGVTQTPKHLITATGQRVTLRCSPRSGDLSVYWYQQSLDQGLQFLIQYYNGEERAKGNILERFSAQQFPDLHSELNLSSLELGDSALYFCASSVEGSGNTIYFGEGSWLTVV.

The rearrangement joins TRBV15 to TRBJ1-2; TRBD1 matches 10 bases. CDR3 length equals 19 residues. Unmatched junction bases numbered 13, after V lost 1 base and J lost 2 bases. Germline CDR1 reads LNHNV; CDR2 reads YYDKDF (reference sequence). CDR3 region: CATSRVSGQGRFRNYGYTF. CDR3 nucleotides: TGTGCCACCAGCAGAGTTTCGGGACAGGGGAGATTTAGGAACTATGGCTACACCTTC.